The present T cell receptor beta chain was sequenced within a study of vaccination effects on CD4 cells after COVID-19. In the study overall: Median timing of post-vaccine samples was 72 days after the second dose.

Data came from immunoSEQ multiplex PCR; TCRdb stores just in-frame clones and leaves some out. The top ten clones hold roughly 8% of a sample with 20,000 to 30,000 clones, around 67% of them seen once. Study-wide results and limits: After vaccination of healthy people, only 1 of 255 vaccine-induced clones cross-reacted with common cold coronaviruses.

In the case of this clone: What it recognizes is unknown.

V dropped 0 bases and J dropped 4 bases, with 9 bases sitting between them. Germline assignment: CDR1 LGHNA and CDR2 YNFKEQ. The CDR3 totals 14 residues. Before any sequencing was done, the ViraFEST assay used viral peptide pools to expand antigen-specific CD4+ T cells. When less than 11 days of culture had elapsed, CD4+ T cells were isolated. Each participant was given two doses of one vaccine (BNT162b2 or mRNA-1273). This sequence was found in a human donor who received a COVID-19 vaccine. The chain is built from TRBV4-2 and TRBJ1-2; D ambiguous. This specimen consisted of CD4+ T cells from PBMCs cultured with SARS-CoV-2 spike peptides, obtained after COVID-19 vaccination. The CDR3 region is CASSQEGGGYGYTF. The CDR3 DNA is TGTGCCAGCAGCCAAGAAGGAGGAGGCTATGGCTACACCTTC.